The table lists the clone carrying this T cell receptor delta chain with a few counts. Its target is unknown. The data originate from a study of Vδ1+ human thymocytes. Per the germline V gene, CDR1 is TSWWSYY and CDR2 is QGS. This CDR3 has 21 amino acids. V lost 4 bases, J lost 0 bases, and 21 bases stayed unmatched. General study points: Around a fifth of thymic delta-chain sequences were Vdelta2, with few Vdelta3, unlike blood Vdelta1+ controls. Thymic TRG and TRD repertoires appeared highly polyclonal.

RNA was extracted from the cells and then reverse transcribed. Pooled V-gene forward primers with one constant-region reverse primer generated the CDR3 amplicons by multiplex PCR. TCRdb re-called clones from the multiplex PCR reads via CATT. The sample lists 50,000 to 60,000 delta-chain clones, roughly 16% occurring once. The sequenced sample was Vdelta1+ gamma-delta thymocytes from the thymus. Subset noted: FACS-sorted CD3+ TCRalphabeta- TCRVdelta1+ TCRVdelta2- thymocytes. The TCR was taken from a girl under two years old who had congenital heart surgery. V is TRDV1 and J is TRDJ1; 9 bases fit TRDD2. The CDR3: CALGGPPSYGARDSYTDKLIF. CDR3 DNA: TGTGCTCTTGGGGGACCCCCTTCCTACGGGGCACGGGACTCGTACACCGATAAACTCATCTTT.